Listed below are T cell receptor beta chains from one sample, sequenced in a study of cytomegalovirus exposure and HLA in healthy donors. Some clones are missing from TCRdb's copy, which holds only in-frame ones; the method was immunoSEQ multiplex PCR. This table has 85,000 to 120,000 clones, roughly four fifths appearing once. Specimen: PBMCs. These receptors were obtained from a woman in her fifties or sixties in good health and CMV-seropositive. Each CDR3 is given with its conserved first and last residue. The order of the fields is CDR3 protein, CDR3 DNA, D gene, J gene, V gene, clone size. A D gene is named only where the DNA matches it firmly. Size values are once, few and many counts, or a class for expanded clones, and some rows have none.

cdr3_aa: CASSHLDRVGEAFF
cdr3_nt: TGTGCCAGCAGCCACTTGGACAGGGTTGGTGAAGCTTTCTTT
d_call: TRBD1
j_call: TRBJ1-1
v_call: TRBV14
clone_size: -

cdr3_aa: CASSITGESEQFF
cdr3_nt: TGTGCCAGCAGCATAACGGGGGAAAGTGAGCAGTTCTTC
d_call: -
j_call: TRBJ2-1
v_call: TRBV7-6
clone_size: -

cdr3_aa: CASSVTSGGSYNEQFF
cdr3_nt: TGTGCCAGCAGCGTGACTAGCGGGGGCTCCTACAATGAGCAGTTCTTC
d_call: TRBD2
j_call: TRBJ2-1
v_call: TRBV9
clone_size: few

cdr3_aa: CASSYSGGADYGYTF
cdr3_nt: TGTGCCAGCAGTTACTCGGGGGGGGCCGACTATGGCTACACCTTC
d_call: -
j_call: TRBJ1-2
v_call: TRBV6-5
clone_size: -

cdr3_aa: CASSLTGRFSYEQYF
cdr3_nt: TGTGCCAGCAGCTTGACAGGGCGTTTCTCCTACGAGCAGTACTTC
d_call: -
j_call: TRBJ2-7
v_call: TRBV5-6
clone_size: -

cdr3_aa: CASSFAVLARLDTQYF
cdr3_nt: TGTGCCAGCAGTTTCGCCGTACTAGCGAGGTTAGATACGCAGTATTTT
d_call: TRBD2
j_call: TRBJ2-3
v_call: TRBV27
clone_size: -

cdr3_aa: CASSTTGESSYEQYF
cdr3_nt: TGTGCCAGCTCAACAACAGGGGAGAGCTCCTACGAGCAGTACTTC
d_call: TRBD1
j_call: TRBJ2-7
v_call: TRBV18
clone_size: -

cdr3_aa: CASSESGDRGLGETQYF
cdr3_nt: TGTGCCAGCAGTGAATCTGGGGACAGGGGGCTCGGTGAGACCCAGTACTTC
d_call: TRBD1
j_call: TRBJ2-5
v_call: TRBV25-1
clone_size: -

cdr3_aa: CASSSLAGAIAKNIQYF
cdr3_nt: TGCGCCAGCAGCTCTCTAGCGGGGGCCATAGCCAAAAACATTCAGTACTTC
d_call: TRBD2
j_call: TRBJ2-4
v_call: TRBV5-1
clone_size: -

cdr3_aa: CASSVGGGERELFF
cdr3_nt: TGTGCCAGCAGCGTAGGAGGGGGTGAGCGGGAGCTGTTTTTT
d_call: -
j_call: TRBJ2-2
v_call: TRBV9
clone_size: once

cdr3_aa: CASSQPGQGAPYEQYF
cdr3_nt: TGCGCCAGCAGCCAACCGGGACAGGGGGCCCCCTACGAGCAGTACTTC
d_call: TRBD1
j_call: TRBJ2-7
v_call: TRBV4-1
clone_size: -

cdr3_aa: CASSLSPTGNTEAFF
cdr3_nt: TGTGCCAGCAGTTTATCCCCTACGGGGAACACTGAAGCTTTCTTT
d_call: -
j_call: TRBJ1-1
v_call: TRBV27
clone_size: once

cdr3_aa: CASSQDEGRGNYGYTF
cdr3_nt: TGCGCCAGCAGCCAAGATGAGGGGAGGGGGAACTATGGCTACACCTTC
d_call: -
j_call: TRBJ1-2
v_call: TRBV4-1
clone_size: once

cdr3_aa: CASSIGTGSYNEQFF
cdr3_nt: TGTGCCAGTAGTATAGGGACAGGTTCCTACAATGAGCAGTTCTTC
d_call: TRBD1
j_call: TRBJ2-1
v_call: TRBV19
clone_size: -

cdr3_aa: CASSGQGWTEAFF
cdr3_nt: TGTGCCAGCAGCGGACAGGGATGGACTGAAGCTTTCTTT
d_call: TRBD1
j_call: TRBJ1-1
v_call: TRBV28
clone_size: -

cdr3_aa: CANGQGANEAFF
cdr3_nt: TGTGCCAACGGACAGGGGGCGAATGAAGCTTTCTTT
d_call: TRBD1
j_call: TRBJ1-1
v_call: TRBV6-1
clone_size: -

cdr3_aa: CASSLEAGGYEQYF
cdr3_nt: TGTGCCAGCAGTTTAGAGGCAGGAGGCTACGAGCAGTACTTC
d_call: -
j_call: TRBJ2-7
v_call: TRBV27
clone_size: -

cdr3_aa: CAIPGGGPEKLTYGYTF
cdr3_nt: TGTGCCATCCCGGGGGGAGGCCCCGAAAAGTTGACCTATGGCTACACCTTC
d_call: -
j_call: TRBJ1-2
v_call: TRBV10-3
clone_size: -

cdr3_aa: CASSLSPNYGYTF
cdr3_nt: TGTGCCAGCAGTCTCTCCCCGAACTATGGCTACACCTTC
d_call: -
j_call: TRBJ1-2
v_call: TRBV28
clone_size: -

cdr3_aa: CASSRVLDYGYTF
cdr3_nt: TGTGCCAGCAGCCGTGTACTGGACTATGGCTACACCTTC
d_call: -
j_call: TRBJ1-2
v_call: TRBV7-9
clone_size: -

cdr3_aa: CASSAGQGLLYEQYF
cdr3_nt: TGTGCCAGCAGTGCCGGACAGGGGTTACTCTACGAGCAGTACTTC
d_call: TRBD1
j_call: TRBJ2-7
v_call: TRBV28
clone_size: few

cdr3_aa: CASSMFSSGEDTQYF
cdr3_nt: TGTGCCAGTAGTATGTTTTCTAGCGGGGAGGATACGCAGTATTTT
d_call: TRBD2
j_call: TRBJ2-3
v_call: TRBV19
clone_size: -

cdr3_aa: CASGLAGTGGRRGSLNTEAFF
cdr3_nt: TGTGCTAGTGGTTTGGCCGGGACAGGGGGACGAAGAGGATCCTTGAACACTGAAGCTTTCTTT
d_call: TRBD1
j_call: TRBJ1-1
v_call: TRBV12-5
clone_size: -

cdr3_aa: CASSSRLAAGNEQFF
cdr3_nt: TGCGCCAGCAGCTCTCGACTAGCGGCGGGGAATGAGCAGTTCTTC
d_call: TRBD2
j_call: TRBJ2-1
v_call: TRBV5-1
clone_size: -

cdr3_aa: CASSLQQGRREKLFF
cdr3_nt: TGTGCCAGCAGTTTGCAACAGGGGCGAAGGGAAAAACTGTTTTTT
d_call: TRBD1
j_call: TRBJ1-4
v_call: TRBV28
clone_size: -

cdr3_aa: CASSSYLQGAGNQPQHF
cdr3_nt: TGTGCCAGCAGTTCGTACTTACAGGGGGCCGGCAATCAGCCCCAGCATTTT
d_call: TRBD1
j_call: TRBJ1-5
v_call: TRBV27
clone_size: -